This TCR beta chain was identified in a study of technical replicates of blood from a few donors. Sequenced by immunoSEQ multiplex PCR; TCRdb stores in-frame clones only, minus some. The sample has about 70,000 clones, about 96% seen once; the top ten hold around 0.2%. CDR3 size: 13 residues. Germline V gives CDR1 MGHRA, CDR2 YSYEKL. The V gene lost 6 bases and the J gene lost 1 base, with 10 bases spanning the gap. The sample holds one count of this clone. This TCR came from a human donor in good health. The chain has TRBV4-1 and TRBJ2-7, with a possible D match to TRBD1 (5 bases). Sequences were obtained from T cells isolated from PBMCs. CDR3 coding DNA: TGCGCCAGCAGTCTCCAGGGTTCCTACGAGCAGTACTTC. As protein: CASSLQGSYEQYF.